This T cell receptor (beta chain) originates from a study of blood T cell repertoires in COVID-19. V shed 5 bases, J shed 11 bases, and the junction held 11 bases outside the gene matches. Germline lookup yields CDR1 SEHNR and CDR2 FQNEAQ (reference sequence). The CDR3 is 14 residues long. TCRdb's table, derived via immunoSEQ multiplex PCR, lists solely in-frame clones and lacks some. The data show around 200,000 clones, 87% seen once. The receptor was isolated from a woman aged 18-30 years who had recovered from COVID-19. The sequenced material came from peripheral blood. This chain connects TRBV7-9 to TRBJ1-1, with 10 bases identical to TRBD1. CDR3: CASSVLTGGGGAFF. The CDR3 nucleotides read TGTGCCAGCAGCGTCCTGACAGGGGGCGGAGGGGCTTTCTTT.